Included here is one T cell receptor beta chain sequence, with context. These data come from a study of blood T cells in healthy people across ages. The germline V gene encodes CDR1 SGHTA and CDR2 FQGNSA. This CDR3 region has 12 residues. A sample-barcoded 5' primer and a J-beta primer mix were used in a second PCR of roughly 7 to 12 cycles. One entry per CDR3 protein results from TCRdb running MiXCR on the 5' RACE reads. Of hundreds of thousands of distinct CDR3 sequences listed, approximately 55% were seen once; the top ten hold roughly 40%. There were healthy Caucasian individuals from Russia, aged about 6 to 100, serving as donors.

The sequence came from an elderly man in good health. The rearrangement links TRBV7-2 to TRBJ2-1, with D possibly being TRBD1 (5 bases). The assigned J gene may be wrong: the sequence end matches TRBJ2-7 better. Material for sequencing was blood. CDR3 bases: TGTGCCAGTGGCAGGGAAAAGTACGAGCAGTACTTC. This gives the protein CASGREKYEQYF.